The source of this T cell receptor beta chain is a study of tumor-infiltrating lymphocytes in localized non-small cell lung cancer (dated by TCRdb to about 2021). Background for the entire study: Several histologies were represented in the cohort, which also included both smokers and never-smokers as well as patients whose samples were collected after neoadjuvant chemotherapy. Each patient provided resected tumor tissue plus uninvolved lung tissue from the same patient, with the uninvolved lung tissue described as non-adjacent to the tumor. Alongside flow cytometry, multiplex immunofluorescence, RNA-seq, exome sequencing and proteomics, TCR sequencing was applied to the same patients as one of several integrated assays. The overall ICON cohort was composed of some 160 surgical patients with localized non-small cell lung cancer whose tumors were resected. For more than 45 patients, immunoSEQ T-cell fraction was compared between paired tumor and uninvolved lung. Results and caveats for the whole study, not just this receptor: TCR-derived T-cell fraction did not differ between the flow cytometry-defined immunotypes IM1 (good prognosis) and IM2 (poor prognosis). Assay coverage differed among patients according to how much tissue was available, so only a subset of the cohort had TCR sequencing. In line with immunofluorescence CD3 counts, TCRbeta sequencing supported higher T cell infiltration in tumors compared with uninvolved lung tissue. Because different pieces of the same tissue were used for different assays, technical variation could not be separated from intratumor heterogeneity.

A note on this clone: What this receptor recognizes is not known. There are no base qualities to consult, and no much larger clone falls within one base.

In the germline V gene, CDR1 corresponds to SGHDN and CDR2 to FVKESK. Trimming takes 4 bases from V and 2 bases from J, and the germline ends sit 8 bases apart. From its cysteine to its phenylalanine, the CDR3 spans 13 amino acids. The kept DNA is CDR3 alone, 39 bases in frame from the first base. Enrollment in ICON was initiated in the first half of 2016, and the last patient was enrolled in 2018. From a subcohort of some 80 patients, fresh tumor and matched uninvolved tissue were collected for in-depth immune analyses, including TCR sequencing. DNA isolated from bulk tissue, without cell sorting, was used for TCR sequencing. The T-cell fraction in tumor and uninvolved lung tissue was obtained from TCR sequencing using the immunoSEQ assay. As for the original processing: To analyze survival, patients were divided into a high T-cell fraction group (upper tertile) and a low T-cell fraction group (lower two tertiles), and the two groups were compared using a log-rank test. A signed-rank test was used to test differences in T-cell fraction between paired tumor and uninvolved lung samples. This immuneACCESS table, as held by TCRdb, lists in-frame sequences with V and J called but not all clones. Of the missing ones, under half trace to an unresolved V gene in checked studies; the others have no known cause. V, J and clone size derive from that table, while D and trimming were established from the DNA sequence. Across this sample there are 5,500 to 8,000 clones, with roughly two thirds seen only once. Together, the top ten hold roughly 6.8% of the sample.

The material sequenced was uninvolved lung tissue not adjacent to the tumor. The origin of this receptor is a human donor with non-small cell lung cancer. The rearranged segments are TRBV14 and TRBJ1-1; TRBD1 might be the D gene, on 5 matching bases. The sequenced DNA: TGTGCCAGCAGCCCGACAGTAAACACTGAAGCTTTCTTT. Its coded protein is CASSPTVNTEAFF.